This T cell receptor beta chain was captured by sequencing in a study of cytomegalovirus exposure and HLA in healthy donors (dated by TCRdb to about 2017). Regarding the study in general: According to an earlier analysis of 587 of the donors, about 179 million T cells yielded roughly 100 million unique TCR beta sequences and 276 Gb of sequence data. A separate validation cohort of about 110 different subjects was used in addition to the 666-subject first cohort. The study used immunosequencing to profile the T cell repertoires of around 600 subjects and linked those repertoires to cytomegalovirus serostatus. An earlier analysis of several hundred of the donors used high-throughput TCR beta sequencing to judge whether each TCR beta V gene segment behaved as functional or pseudogenic. HLA typing covered class I and class II loci at four-digit resolution. The number of typed donors differed by locus: roughly 629-640 for A, B, C, DRB1 and DQB1; 522 for DQA1; approximately 600 for DPA1; and some 430 for DPB1. Roughly 5 DR-DQ haplotypes were handled as single units for association and clustering, since linkage in the cohort was strong. To predict cytomegalovirus infection status, the study brought together high-throughput TCR immunosequencing, statistical association of individual TCRs with disease status, and machine learning. Every discovery cohort repertoire had been produced on one sequencing platform. The study was designed to test whether signatures of past pathogen exposure could be identified by cataloging public T cell receptors. Donor age, sex, ethnicity and CMV serostatus were compiled together with the repertoire data. Roughly 290 gigabases of sequencing data and around 88 million unique TCR sequences made up an early release that covered several hundred HLA-typed donors. In a later genetic analysis, genome-wide SNP genotypes for about 55% of the roughly 670 donors were used, and that subset was treated as a discovery cohort. In a later analysis, previously published TCR beta repertoires from roughly 710 donors were re-analyzed and high-resolution HLA genotyping was added so that TCR occurrence patterns could be studied. Among about 370 genotyped donors of the cohort, an average of around 250,000 unique TCR beta nucleotide sequences was sequenced per donor, of which about 20% were non-productive. Of the roughly 410 genotyped donors, 70% to 90% were placed in the genetic ancestry cluster associated with self-reported Caucasian donors. Rather than using new phenotypic data, the later analysis identified candidate immune exposures from TCR beta sequences and from how often those sequences occurred across donors. Broader findings and caveats from the paper: Most TCR sequences were observed very rarely across donors, whereas some public TCRs were present in many individuals. A later genetic analysis reported fewer N-insertions in productive TCRs among donors in an Asian-associated ancestry cluster than the roughly 650-donor mean. The earlier analysis of almost 600 of the donors excluded approximately 17 rarely observed V segments, including chromosome 9 orphons, because counts were too low. An association between a missense DCLRE1C variant and V-gene and J-gene trimming of TCR beta chains was found in a later genetic analysis and replicated in an independent cohort. In this cohort, only TCR beta chains were sequenced, and detectable features were limited by the absence of alpha or paired-chain data. A further reported finding was that TCR beta sequences accurately predicted the HLA-A and HLA-B alleles for most subjects in the first cohort. The classifier was reported to diagnose cytomegalovirus status with high specificity and sensitivity in both the original cohort and the validation cohort. The presence/absence analyses assumed that sequencing depth was roughly uniform across donors, and that assumption may not be true. Several of the top co-occurrence clusters appeared to be linked to parvovirus B19, influenza, CMV and Epstein-Barr virus, according to a later analysis. The study listed 170 or so TCR beta chains as associated with cytomegalovirus. Three of the identified cytomegalovirus-associated TCR beta chains were confirmed in vitro to be specific for cytomegalovirus antigens. Strong co-occurrence of HLA alleles, especially DR and DQ, made assigning TCR associations to individual alleles difficult. It was suggested by the authors that the approach could potentially be generalized to other disease states and immunological phenotypes. CMV serostatus was the only immune exposure information available for the cohort. A later analysis found that most CMV-associated TCR beta chains appeared HLA-restricted, with HLA associations seemingly driven largely by CMV exposure. The 87-base-pair reads could not distinguish some IMGT-functional V segments, including TRBV6-2 and TRBV6-3, so those segments were excluded. Compared with equally common non-associated chains, HLA-associated TCR beta chains in a later analysis were more clonally expanded and had lower generation probabilities. A cluster of highly shared sequence variants was judged likely to represent a technical artifact of the sequencing pipeline. In an earlier analysis of under 600 of the donors, most TCR beta V segments were observed in productive rearrangements about 87% or about 30% of the time, broadly matching IMGT annotations. A later analysis associated some 17,000 TCR beta sequences with specific HLA alleles at a false discovery rate of 0.05. A later analysis found that TCR association rates varied across HLA loci, with DRB1 alleles showing the most associated TCRs and HLA-C alleles the fewest. Linkage disequilibrium might explain the correlated functional status among segregating V segments, but an unknown experimental factor could not be ruled out. Because HLA typing was unavailable for some donors at each locus, only the typed subset was used in association tests.

The cohort comprised 550 to 700 healthy bone marrow donors. At the time of sampling, every cohort member was nominally healthy, though immune exposures that went unrecorded were likely present. The donor tested CMV seropositive, placing the donor among the 250 to 350 seropositive members of the cohort. A peripheral blood sample was provided by each donor, and peripheral blood mononuclear cells were used for TCR beta sequencing. The Qiagen DNeasy Blood Extraction Kit was used to extract genomic DNA from the blood cell samples. The library relied on the immunoSEQ multiplex PCR assay. A mixture of 60 forward primers for TCR Vbeta segments and 13 reverse primers for TCR Jbeta segments was used in the multiplex PCR. A multiplex PCR assay on genomic DNA amplified the CDR3 region of rearranged TCR beta genes. The Illumina HiSeq System was used to sequence the amplified TCR beta libraries as 87-base-pair reads. Processing in the source paper ran as follows. Across the roughly 670 repertoires, a later analysis counted 78 million or so unique TCR beta chains, 9 million to 14 million of which were shared by at least two donors. Raw reads were error-corrected and collapsed into unique sequences with a nearest-neighbor algorithm that merged closely related sequences to remove PCR and sequencing errors. V, D and J gene segments were assigned by aligning CDR3 sequences to IMGT reference sequences. For a sequence to be retained, a match of at least six nucleotides was required to both a V gene segment and a J gene segment. Rearrangements were classified as productive when the CDR3 lacked stop codons and remained in frame with V and J, and all other rearrangements were classified as non-productive. CDR3 was defined according to IMGT convention as the region running from the second conserved V-encoded cysteine to the conserved J-encoded phenylalanine. In an earlier analysis of more than 550 of the donors, sequences lacking an unambiguous match to a single V gene segment were excluded. An earlier analysis of several hundred of the donors classified V segments as functional when productive rearrangements were above 56.7% and as segregating when the standard deviation between donors was above 5%. A statistical classification framework was built to diagnose cytomegalovirus status from the catalog of TCR beta chain sequences. A later analysis assigned V and J genes by comparing TCR nucleotide sequences with IMGT/GENE-DB human TR gene sequences. The TCRdist pipeline was used in a later analysis to assign CDR3 sequences and most-parsimonious VDJ recombination scenarios. A later analysis defined each TCR beta chain by its CDR3 amino acid sequence plus V-gene family, and excluded reads lacking a unique V-gene family. As a way to deal with suspected cross-contamination and a sequencing artifact, a later analysis dropped under 600 nucleotide sequences that were highly shared and had low generation probability. In a later analysis, a clonal expansion index for each public chain was calculated from normalized within-repertoire ranks of inferred template counts. A later analysis computed generation probabilities with a VDJ recombination model fitted to out-of-frame rearrangements, and checked the results against IGoR. A later analysis scored TCR-TCR, TCR-HLA and TCR-CMV co-occurrence with hypergeometric tests, applying a repertoire-size bias correction to TCR pairs. To estimate false discovery rates, a later analysis permuted the HLA or CMV assignments 20 times. In a later analysis, co-occurring TCRs were grouped using DBSCAN, with TCRdist sequence similarity added in when clustering inside HLA-allele-positive subsets. Repertoires with fewer than 30,000 or more than 120,000 public chains were left out of co-occurrence clustering, as were five repertoires with anomalous nucleotide sharing. TCRdb's version of the immuneACCESS table is confined to in-frame rearrangements and falls short of the full clone set. An unresolved V gene accounts for under half of the shortfall where checked; the remainder is of unknown origin. V and J calls plus clone size are reproduced from that table; the DNA served to infer D and trimming. Counted in this sample were some 150,000 clones; approximately 80% of them appeared once. The ten largest clones represent roughly 7.5% of the sample.

Regarding this clone: Its antigen is still unknown. Per-base quality was not reported, and no clone a single base away is much larger than it.

Trimming at the junction amounts to 5 bases on V and 2 bases on J, and the germline ends lie 18 bases apart. Including the terminal cysteine and phenylalanine, the CDR3 comprises 16 residues. Only the CDR3 DNA stays, 48 bases, in frame from base 1. CDR1 and CDR2 are drawn from the germline V gene: MGHDK, SYGVNS. The sample taken for sequencing was PBMCs. The origin of this receptor is a woman aged 30 to 39 in good health and CMV-seropositive. The rearranged chain carries TRBV25-1 and TRBJ1-1, and possibly TRBD1, on 6 matching bases. The sequenced DNA is TGTGCCAGCAGTCCCCTGGGCACAGGGATTAACACTGAAGCTTTCTTT. Translated, it reads CASSPLGTGINTEAFF.